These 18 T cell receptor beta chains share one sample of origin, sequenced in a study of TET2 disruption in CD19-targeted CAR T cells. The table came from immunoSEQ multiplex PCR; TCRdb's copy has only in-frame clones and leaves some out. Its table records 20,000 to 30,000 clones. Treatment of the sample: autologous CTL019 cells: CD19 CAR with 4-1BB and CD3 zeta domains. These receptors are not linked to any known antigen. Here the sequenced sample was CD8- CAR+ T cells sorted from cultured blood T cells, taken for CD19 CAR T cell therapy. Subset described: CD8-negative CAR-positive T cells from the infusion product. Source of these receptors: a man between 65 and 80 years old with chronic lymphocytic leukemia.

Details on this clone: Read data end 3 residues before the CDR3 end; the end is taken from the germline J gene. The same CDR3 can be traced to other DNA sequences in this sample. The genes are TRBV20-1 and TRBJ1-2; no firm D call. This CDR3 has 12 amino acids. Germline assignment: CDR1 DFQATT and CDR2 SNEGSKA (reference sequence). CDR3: CSASRQDYGYTF. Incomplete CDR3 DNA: TGCAGCGCTTCTCGTCAGGACTATGGC.

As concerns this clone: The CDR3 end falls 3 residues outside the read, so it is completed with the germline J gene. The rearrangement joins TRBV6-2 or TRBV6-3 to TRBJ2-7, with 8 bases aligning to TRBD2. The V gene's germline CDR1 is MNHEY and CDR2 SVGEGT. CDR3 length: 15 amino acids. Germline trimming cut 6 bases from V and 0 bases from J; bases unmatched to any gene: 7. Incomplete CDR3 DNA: TGTGCCAGCAGCTCGGGAGGGGCGAGCTCCTACGAG. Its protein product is CASSSGGASSYE. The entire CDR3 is CASSSGGASSYEQYF.

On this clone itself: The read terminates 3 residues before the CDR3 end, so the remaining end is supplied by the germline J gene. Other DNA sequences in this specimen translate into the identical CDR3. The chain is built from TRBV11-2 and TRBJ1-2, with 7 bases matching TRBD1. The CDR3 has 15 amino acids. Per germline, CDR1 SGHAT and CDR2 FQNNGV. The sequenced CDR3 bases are TGTGCCAGCAGCTCTTATAGGGGGCAGGCCTACGAC. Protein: CASSSYRGQAYD. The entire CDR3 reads CASSSYRGQAYDYTF.

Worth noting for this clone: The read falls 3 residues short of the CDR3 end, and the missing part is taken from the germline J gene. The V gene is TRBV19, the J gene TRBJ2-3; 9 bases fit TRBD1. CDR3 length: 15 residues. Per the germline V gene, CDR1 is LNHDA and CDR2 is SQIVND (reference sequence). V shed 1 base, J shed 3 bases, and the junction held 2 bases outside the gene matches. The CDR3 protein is CASSIGQGGTDTQYF. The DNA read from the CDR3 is TGTGCCAGTAGTATAGGACAGGGGGGTACAGATACG.

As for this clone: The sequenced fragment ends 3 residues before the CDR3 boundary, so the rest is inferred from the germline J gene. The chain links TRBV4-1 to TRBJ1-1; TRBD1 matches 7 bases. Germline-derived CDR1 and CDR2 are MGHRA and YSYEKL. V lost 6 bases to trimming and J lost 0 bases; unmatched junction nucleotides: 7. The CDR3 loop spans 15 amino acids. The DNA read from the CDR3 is TGCGCCAGCAGGGCTGCGGGACAGATGAACACTGAA. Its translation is CASRAAGQMNTE. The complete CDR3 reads CASRAAGQMNTEAFF.

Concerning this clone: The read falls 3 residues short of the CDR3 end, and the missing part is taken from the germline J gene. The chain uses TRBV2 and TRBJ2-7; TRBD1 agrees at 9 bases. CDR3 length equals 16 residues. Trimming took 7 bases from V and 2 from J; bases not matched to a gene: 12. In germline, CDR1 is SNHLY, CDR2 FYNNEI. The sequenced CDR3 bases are TGTGCCAGCATGATACCCTCCCGGGACAGGGCCTACGAG. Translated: CASMIPSRDRAYE. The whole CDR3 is CASMIPSRDRAYEQYF.

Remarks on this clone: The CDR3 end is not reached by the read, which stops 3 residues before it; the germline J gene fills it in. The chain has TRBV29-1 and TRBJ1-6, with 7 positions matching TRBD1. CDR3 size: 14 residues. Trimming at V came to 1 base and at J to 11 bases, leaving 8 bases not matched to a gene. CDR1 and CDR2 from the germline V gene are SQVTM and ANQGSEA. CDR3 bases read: TGCAGCGTTGAAGGTCAGGGGGTGGGGGCACCC. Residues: CSVEGQGVGAP. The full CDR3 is CSVEGQGVGAPLHF.

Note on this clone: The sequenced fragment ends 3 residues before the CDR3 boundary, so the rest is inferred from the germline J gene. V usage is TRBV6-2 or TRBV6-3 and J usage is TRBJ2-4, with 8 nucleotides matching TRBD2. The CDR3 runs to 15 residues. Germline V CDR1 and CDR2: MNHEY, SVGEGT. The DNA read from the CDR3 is TGTGCCAGCAGCTACCCGGGGGGGACGAACTATGGT. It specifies CASSYPGGTNYG. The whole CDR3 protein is CASSYPGGTNYGQYF.

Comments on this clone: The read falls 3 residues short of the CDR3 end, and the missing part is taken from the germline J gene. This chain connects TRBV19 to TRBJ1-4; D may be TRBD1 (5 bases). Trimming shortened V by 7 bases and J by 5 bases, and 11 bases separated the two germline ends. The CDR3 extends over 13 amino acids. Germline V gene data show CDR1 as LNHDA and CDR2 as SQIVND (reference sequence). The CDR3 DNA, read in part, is TGTGCCAGTAATCGGGGGATGAATGAAAAA. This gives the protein CASNRGMNEK. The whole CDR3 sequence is CASNRGMNEKLFF.

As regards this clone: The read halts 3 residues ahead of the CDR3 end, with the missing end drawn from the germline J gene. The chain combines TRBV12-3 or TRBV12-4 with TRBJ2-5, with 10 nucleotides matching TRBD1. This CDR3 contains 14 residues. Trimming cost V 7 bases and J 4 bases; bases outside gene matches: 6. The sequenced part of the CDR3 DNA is TGTGCCAGCACCGGGGACAGGGGAAGAGAGACC. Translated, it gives CASTGDRGRET. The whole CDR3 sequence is CASTGDRGRETQYF.

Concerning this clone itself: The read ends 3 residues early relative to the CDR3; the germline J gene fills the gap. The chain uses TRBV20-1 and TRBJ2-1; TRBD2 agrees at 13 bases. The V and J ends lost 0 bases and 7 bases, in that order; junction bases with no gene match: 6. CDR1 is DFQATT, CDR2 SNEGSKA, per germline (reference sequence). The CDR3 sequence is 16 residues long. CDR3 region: CSARDTGLAGQNEQFF. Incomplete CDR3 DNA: TGCAGTGCTAGAGATACGGGACTAGCGGGGCAGAATGAG.

The CDR3 sequence: CSATNTGTDGYGYTF. The DNA read from the CDR3 is TGCAGTGCTACTAACACCGGGACAGACGGCTATGGC. The V call is TRBV20-1, the J call TRBJ1-2; TRBD1 matches 7 bases. The read stops 3 residues short of the end of the CDR3; the missing end is completed from the germline J gene. J was trimmed by 4 bases and V by 4 bases; bases with no gene match: 12. The CDR3 contains 15 residues. CDR1 is DFQATT and CDR2 is SNEGSKA in the germline V gene (reference sequence).

The DNA read from the CDR3 is TGCGCCAGCAGCTCTTGGGGACAGGGAGGCGACGAC. Amino acid sequence: CASSSWGQGGDD. The CDR3 in full is CASSSWGQGGDDYTF. The chain employs TRBV5-1 and TRBJ1-2, with 9 bases identical to TRBD1. The CDR3 end falls 3 residues outside the read, so it is completed with the germline J gene. Germline CDR1 is SGHRS and CDR2 is YFSETQ. The CDR3 sequence is 15 residues long.

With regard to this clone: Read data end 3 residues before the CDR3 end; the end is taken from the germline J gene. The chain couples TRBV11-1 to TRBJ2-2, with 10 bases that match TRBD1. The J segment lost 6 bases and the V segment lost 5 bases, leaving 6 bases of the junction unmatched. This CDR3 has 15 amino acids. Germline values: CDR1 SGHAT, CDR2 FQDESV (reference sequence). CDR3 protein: CASSDRDRGSGELFF. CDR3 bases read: TGTGCCAGCAGCGACCGGGACAGGGGATCCGGGGAG. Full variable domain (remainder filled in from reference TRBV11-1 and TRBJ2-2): EAEVAQSPRYKITEKSQAVAFWCDPISGHATLYWYRQILGQGPELLVQFQDESVVDDSQLPKDRFSAERLKGVDSTLKIQPAELGDSAMYLCASSDRDRGSGELFFGEGSRLTVL.

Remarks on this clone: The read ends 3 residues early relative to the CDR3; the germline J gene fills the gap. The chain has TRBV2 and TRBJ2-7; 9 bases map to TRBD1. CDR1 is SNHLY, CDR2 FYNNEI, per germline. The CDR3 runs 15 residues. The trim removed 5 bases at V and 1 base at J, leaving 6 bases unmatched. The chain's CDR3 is CASSLQGAGSYEQYF. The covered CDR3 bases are TGTGCCAGCAGTTTACAGGGGGCAGGATCCTACGAG.

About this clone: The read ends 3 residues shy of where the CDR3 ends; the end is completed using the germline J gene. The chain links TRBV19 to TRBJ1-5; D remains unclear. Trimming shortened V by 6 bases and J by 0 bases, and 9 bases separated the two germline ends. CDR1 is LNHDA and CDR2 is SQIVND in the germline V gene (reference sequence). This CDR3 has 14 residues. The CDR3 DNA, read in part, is TGTGCCAGTAGCCTCGGGTATAGCAATCAGCCC. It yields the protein CASSLGYSNQP. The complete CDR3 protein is CASSLGYSNQPQHF.

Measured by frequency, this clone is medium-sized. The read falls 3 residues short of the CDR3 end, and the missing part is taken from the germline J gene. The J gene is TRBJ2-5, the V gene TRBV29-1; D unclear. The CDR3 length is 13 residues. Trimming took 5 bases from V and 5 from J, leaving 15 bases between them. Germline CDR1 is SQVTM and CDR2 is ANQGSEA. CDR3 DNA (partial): TGCAGCGTTCATTCAGGTCAGGTTGAGACC. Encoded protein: CSVHSGQVET. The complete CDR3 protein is CSVHSGQVETQYF. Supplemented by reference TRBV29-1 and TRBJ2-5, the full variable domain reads SAVISQKPSRDICQRGTSLTIQCQVDSQVTMMFWYRQQPGQSLTLIATANQGSEATYESGFVIDKFPISRPNLTFSTLTVSNMSPEDSSIYLCSVHSGQVETQYFGPGTRLLVL.

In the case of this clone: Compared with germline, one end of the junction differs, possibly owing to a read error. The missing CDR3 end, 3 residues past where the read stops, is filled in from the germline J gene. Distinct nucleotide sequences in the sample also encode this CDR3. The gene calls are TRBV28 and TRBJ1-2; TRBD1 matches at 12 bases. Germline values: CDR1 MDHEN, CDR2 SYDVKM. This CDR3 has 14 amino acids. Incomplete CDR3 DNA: TGTGCCAGCAGCGGGGACAGGGGGCTTTATGGT. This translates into CASSGDRGLYG. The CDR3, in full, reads CASSGDRGLYGYTF.